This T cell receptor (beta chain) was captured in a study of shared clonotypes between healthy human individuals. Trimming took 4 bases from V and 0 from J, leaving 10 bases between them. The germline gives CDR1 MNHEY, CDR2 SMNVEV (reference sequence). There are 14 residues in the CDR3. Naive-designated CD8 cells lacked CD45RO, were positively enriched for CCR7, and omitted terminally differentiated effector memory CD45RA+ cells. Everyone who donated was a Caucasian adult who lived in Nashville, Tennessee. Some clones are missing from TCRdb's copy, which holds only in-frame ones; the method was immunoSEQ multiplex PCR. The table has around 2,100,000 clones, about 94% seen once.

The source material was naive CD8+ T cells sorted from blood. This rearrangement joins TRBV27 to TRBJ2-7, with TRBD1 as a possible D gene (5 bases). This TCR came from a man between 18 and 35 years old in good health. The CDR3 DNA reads TGTGCCAGCAGTTCAGGGCTCCACTCCTACGAGCAGTACTTC. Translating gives CASSSGLHSYEQYF.